This entry concerns a single T cell receptor (beta chain). Only in-frame clones appear in the TCRdb table, and some are missing; sequencing was by immunoSEQ multiplex PCR. The sample holds 140,000 or so clones, around nine tenths seen once. The data were obtained in a study of blood T cell repertoires in COVID-19. V was cut by 4 bases and J by 11 bases, with 25 bases left in between. The CDR3 is made up of 16 amino acids. Germline V lookup: CDR1 SGHDT, CDR2 YYEEEE. The chain joins TRBV5-6 to TRBJ2-1, with TRBD1 as a possible D gene (9 bases). This receptor was identified in a human donor in a cohort sampled during active COVID-19. Sequenced: peripheral blood. DNA for the CDR3: TGTGCCAGCAGCCCTCCGGGGGGGACAGGGAAGGGCAAGCAGTTCTTC. Protein: CASSPPGGTGKGKQFF.